The 10 T cell receptor beta chains listed next were all sequenced from one sample in a study of blood T cell repertoires in COVID-19. Sequencing was performed with immunoSEQ multiplex PCR; in TCRdb, only in-frame clones are kept and a portion is missing. The sample includes hundreds of thousands of clones, 85% to 90% seen only once; the top ten take roughly a tenth. Input material: PBMCs or T cells enriched from blood (not recorded which). The origin of the receptors is a woman aged 30 to 39 who had recovered from COVID-19.

This clone was seen more than once but under ten times. The chain is built from TRBV15 and TRBJ2-7; tentative D call: TRBD1 (5 bases). The ends were cut back, 0 bases at V and 3 bases at J, with 9 bases in the middle. Germline V gene sequence: CDR1 LNHNV, CDR2 YYDKDF (reference sequence). CDR3 length: 14 residues. CDR3 in amino acids: CATSREQGIYEQYF. In nucleotides, the CDR3 is TGTGCCACCAGCAGAGAGCAGGGAATCTACGAGCAGTACTTC.

This sequence joins TRBV11-3 and TRBJ2-5, with D tentatively TRBD1 (5 bases). The germline V gene encodes CDR1 SGHNT and CDR2 YENEEA. V was shortened by 6 bases and J by 7 bases, with 9 bases between the two germline ends. There are 11 residues in the CDR3. The CDR3 DNA is TGTGCCAGCAGTAACCAGGGGACCCAGTACTTC. This sequence encodes CASSNQGTQYF. Complete variable domain (other parts from reference TRBV11-3 and TRBJ2-5): EAGVVQSPRYKIIEKKQPVAFWCNPISGHNTLYWYLQNLGQGPELLIRYENEEAVDDSQLPKDRFSAERLKGVDSTLKIQPAELGDSAVYLCASSNQGTQYFGPGTRLLVL.

The V and J genes are TRBV18 and TRBJ1-2, with a tentative D call TRBD1 (5 bases). This CDR3 has 14 residues. Germline V gene lookup returns CDR1 KGHSH and CDR2 LQKENI. The V and J ends lost 6 bases and 5 bases respectively, with 16 bases between them. CDR3 sequence: CASSFEGTAYGYTF. For the CDR3, the DNA is TGTGCCAGCTCGTTTGAGGGGACTGCGTATGGCTACACCTTC.

The chain couples TRBV4-3 to TRBJ1-2; D remains ambiguous. CDR1 and CDR2 from the germline V gene are LGHNA and YSLEER. Trimming took off 4 bases at V and 4 bases at J, with 10 bases between the two ends. The CDR3 runs 13 residues. The CDR3 DNA reads TGCGCCAGCAGCCTCCACCCGGGCTATGGCTACACCTTC. It codes for CASSLHPGYGYTF.

There are a few counts of this clone. The CDR3 reads CASRGGQDYGYTF. The DNA for the CDR3 is TGTGCCAGTAGGGGGGGACAGGACTATGGCTACACCTTC. V is TRBV19 and J is TRBJ1-2; TRBD1 matches at 8 bases. Germline-derived CDR1 and CDR2 are LNHDA and SQIVND (reference sequence). The V gene end was trimmed by 6 bases and the J gene end by 3 bases; junction bases not matched to a gene: 3. The CDR3 runs 13 residues.

This clone was detected only once. The chain is built from TRBV27 and TRBJ2-7; 9 positions match TRBD1. J was trimmed by 3 bases and V by 4 bases; bases with no gene match: 4. The CDR3 is 14 residues long. The V gene's germline CDR1 is MNHEY and CDR2 SMNVEV (reference sequence). The CDR3 bases are TGTGCCAGCAGTTGGACAGGGGCATTCTACGAGCAGTACTTC. This gives the protein CASSWTGAFYEQYF.

The chain couples TRBV30 to TRBJ1-1, with D perhaps TRBD1 (6 bases). Germline V gene lookup returns CDR1 GTSNPN and CDR2 SVGIG (reference sequence). The CDR3 totals 15 residues. V was pared by 1 base and J by 8 bases, with 20 bases between. CDR3 sequence: CAWSAKHDRSTEAFF. CDR3 coding DNA: TGTGCCTGGAGTGCAAAACACGACAGGAGCACCGAAGCTTTCTTT.

The gene calls are TRBV19 and TRBJ2-2; D is uncertain. The ends were cut back, 5 bases at V and 3 bases at J, with 7 bases in the middle. Germline V gene lookup returns CDR1 LNHDA and CDR2 SQIVND (reference sequence). This CDR3 contains 13 residues. As DNA, the CDR3 is TGTGCCAGTAGTCATCATTACACCGGGGAGCTGTTTTTT. Encoded protein: CASSHHYTGELFF.

This rearrangement joins TRBV9 to TRBJ2-3, with 9 bases matching TRBD1. Germline V gives CDR1 SGDLS, CDR2 YYNGEE. The V gene end was trimmed by 2 bases and the J gene end by 5 bases; junction bases not matched to a gene: 3. The CDR3 spans 14 residues. This chain's CDR3 is CASSVGTGRDTQYF. In nucleotides, the CDR3 is TGTGCCAGCAGCGTCGGGACAGGGAGAGATACGCAGTATTTT.

In DNA form, the CDR3 reads TGTGCCAGTATCGGAGACGATGGCTACACCTTC. It translates to CASIGDDGYTF. V is TRBV27 and J is TRBJ1-2; D is unclear. V was trimmed by 9 bases and J by 6 bases, leaving 11 bases between them. Germline values: CDR1 MNHEY, CDR2 SMNVEV (reference sequence). The CDR3 runs 11 residues.